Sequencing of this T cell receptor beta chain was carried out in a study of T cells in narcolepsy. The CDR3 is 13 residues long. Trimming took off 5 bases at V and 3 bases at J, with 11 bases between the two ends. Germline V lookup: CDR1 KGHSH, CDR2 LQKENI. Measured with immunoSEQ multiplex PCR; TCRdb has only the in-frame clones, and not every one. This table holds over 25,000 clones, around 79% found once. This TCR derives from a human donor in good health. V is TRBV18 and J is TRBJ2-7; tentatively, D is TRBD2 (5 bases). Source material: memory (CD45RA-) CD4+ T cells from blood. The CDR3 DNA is TGTGCCAGCTCATTCCGGGGAGACTACGAGCAGTACTTC. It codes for CASSFRGDYEQYF. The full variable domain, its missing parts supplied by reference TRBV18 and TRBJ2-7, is NAGVMQNPRHLVRRRGQEARLRCSPMKGHSHVYWYRQLPEEGLKFMVYLQKENIIDESGMPKERFSAEFPKEGPSILRIQQVVRGDSAAYFCASSFRGDYEQYFGPGTRLTVT.